This T cell receptor beta chain is from a study of glioma-infiltrating T cells after dendritic cell vaccination. Whole-study context: At biweekly intervals, patients got three intradermal dendritic cell vaccine injections.

The table came from immunoSEQ multiplex PCR; TCRdb's copy has only in-frame clones and leaves some out. This sample has 30,000 to 40,000 clones, with 70% to 85% found just once. The sequence was obtained from a human donor with glioblastoma. The sequences come from blood, collected before dendritic cell vaccination.

This CDR3 is CASSQEGAGLYGYTF. CDR3 sequence (DNA): TGTGCCAGCAGCCAAGAAGGCGCAGGGCTCTATGGCTACACCTTC. The chain carries TRBV4-2 and TRBJ1-2, with D possibly being TRBD1 (5 bases). Germline V gene data show CDR1 as LGHNA and CDR2 as YNFKEQ. This CDR3 contains 15 residues. Deletions cut 0 bases from V and 4 bases from J, with 12 bases between.